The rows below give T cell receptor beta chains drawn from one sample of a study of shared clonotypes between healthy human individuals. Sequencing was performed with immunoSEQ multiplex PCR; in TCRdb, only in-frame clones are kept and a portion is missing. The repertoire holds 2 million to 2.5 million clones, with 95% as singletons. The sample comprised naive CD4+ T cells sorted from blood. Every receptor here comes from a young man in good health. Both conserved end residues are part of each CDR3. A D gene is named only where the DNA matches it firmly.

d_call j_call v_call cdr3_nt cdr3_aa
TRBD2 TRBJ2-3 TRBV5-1 TGCGCCAGCAGCTTCCTAGCGGGAGTGGCAGATACGCAGTATTTT CASSFLAGVADTQYF
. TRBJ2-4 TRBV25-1 TGTGCCAGCAGTGAATTCAAGGGTACGGAAAACATTCAGTACTTC CASSEFKGTENIQYF
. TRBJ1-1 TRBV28 TGTGCCAGCAGCCCGCCTCGGGGAGCGGGCACTGAAGCTTTCTTT CASSPPRGAGTEAFF
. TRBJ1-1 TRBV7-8 TGTGCCAGCAGCTTATCTCAGGGTAGGAACACTGAAGCTTTCTTT CASSLSQGRNTEAFF
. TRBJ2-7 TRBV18 TGTGCCAGCTCACCACGTTTTGGCAGGGCCTACGAGCAGTACTTC CASSPRFGRAYEQYF
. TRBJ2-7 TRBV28 TGTGCCAGCACCGGAGGGCTTCACGAGCAGTACTTC CASTGGLHEQYF
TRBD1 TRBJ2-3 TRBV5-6 TGTGCCAGCAGACAACAACCGGGACAGGGGTATTATTTT CASRQQPGQGYYF
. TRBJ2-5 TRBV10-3 TGTGCCATCAGCTCTGGCCCAGGGGAAGAGACCCAGTACTTC CAISSGPGEETQYF
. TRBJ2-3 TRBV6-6 TGTGCCAGCAGTTTTATTGAGACAGATACGCAGTATTTT CASSFIETDTQYF
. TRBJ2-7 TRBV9 TGTGCCAGCAGCGTTGGCCCCATGGGCAACGAGCAGTACTTC CASSVGPMGNEQYF
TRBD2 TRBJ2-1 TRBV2 TGTGCCAGCGCCAGACTAGCGGGCTCCTACAATGAGCAGTTCTTC CASARLAGSYNEQFF
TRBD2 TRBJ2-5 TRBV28 TGTGCCAGCAGTCCTGACCGACTAGCGGGGGGAGAGACCCAGTACTTC CASSPDRLAGGETQYF
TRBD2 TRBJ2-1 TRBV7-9 TGTGCCAGCAGCTTTACCGGGACTAGCGGGGGGCAGCTACCCAATGAGCAGTTCTTC CASSFTGTSGGQLPNEQFF
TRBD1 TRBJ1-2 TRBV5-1 TGCGCCAGCAGCGGAACAGGGGCCTATGGCTACACCTTC CASSGTGAYGYTF
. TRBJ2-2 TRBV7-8 TGTGCCAGCAGCCTAAGGCCTCAGGACTCACTGAACACCGGGGAGCTGTTTTTT CASSLRPQDSLNTGELFF
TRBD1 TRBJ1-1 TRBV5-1 TGCGCCAGCAGTCGGGACAGGGAGGAGGGTGAAGCTTTCTTT CASSRDREEGEAFF
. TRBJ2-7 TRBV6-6 TGTGCCAGCAGTTACGGTCAGGGGCGCTACGAGCAGTACTTC CASSYGQGRYEQYF
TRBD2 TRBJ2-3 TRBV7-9 TGTGCCAGCAGCTTAGGTTCCCTAGCGGGGGTTCAAGATACGCAGTATTTT CASSLGSLAGVQDTQYF
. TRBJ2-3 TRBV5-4 TGTGCCAGCAGCTTGGTGGGGGGCCCCGACACAGATACGCAGTATTTT CASSLVGGPDTDTQYF
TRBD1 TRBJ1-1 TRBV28 TGTGCCAGCAGTTTACACTGGACAGGGGCGAACACTGAAGCTTTCTTT CASSLHWTGANTEAFF
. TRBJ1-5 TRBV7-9 TGTGCCAGCAGCTTCGGGTTCGATAGCAATCAGCCCCAGCATTTT CASSFGFDSNQPQHF
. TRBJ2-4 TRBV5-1 TGCGCCAGCAGGGAGCCACCCGCGGACATTCAGTACTTC CASREPPADIQYF
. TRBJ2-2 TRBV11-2 TGTGCCAGCAGCTTAGACAGGAGCACCGGGGAGCTGTTTTTT CASSLDRSTGELFF
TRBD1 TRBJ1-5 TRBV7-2 TGTGCCAGCAGCTTAGGGATGGACAGGGGAAATCAGCCCCAGCATTTT CASSLGMDRGNQPQHF
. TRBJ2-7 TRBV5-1 TGCGCCAGCAGCGGAGGCGGCTACGAGCAGTACTTC CASSGGGYEQYF
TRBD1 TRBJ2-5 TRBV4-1 TGCGCCAGCAGCCCTAGCCCGACAGGGCAAGAGACCCAGTACTTC CASSPSPTGQETQYF
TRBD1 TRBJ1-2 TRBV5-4 TGTGCCAGCAGCTTTGTGGTGTCAGGGGGTGGCTACACCTTC CASSFVVSGGGYTF
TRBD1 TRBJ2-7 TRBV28 TGTGCCAGCAGTTTTGGGACAGGGGGCATATCGGGCGAGCAGTACTTC CASSFGTGGISGEQYF
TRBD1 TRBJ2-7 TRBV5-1 TGCGCCAGCAGCTTGGCGGGGGACAGGGGCCACGAGCAGTACTTC CASSLAGDRGHEQYF
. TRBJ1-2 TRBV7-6 TGTGCCAGCAGCTTATTGGGGGGGCACCCGGCCTATGGCTACACCTTC CASSLLGGHPAYGYTF
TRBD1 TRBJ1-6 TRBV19 TGTGCCAGTAGTATAGAAGTTGGGACAGGGGGTAATTCACCCCTCCACTTT CASSIEVGTGGNSPLHF
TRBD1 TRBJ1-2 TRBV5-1 TGCGCCAGCAGCTCCACCGGACAGGTCGCCTATGGCTACACCTTC CASSSTGQVAYGYTF
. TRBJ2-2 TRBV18 TGTGCCAGCTCGGACGGTAACACCGGGGAGCTGTTTTTT CASSDGNTGELFF
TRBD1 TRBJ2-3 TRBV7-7 TGTGCTAGCAGCCCCGGGACAGGGGCAGATACGCAGTATTTT CASSPGTGADTQYF
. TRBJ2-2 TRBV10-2 TGCGCCAGCAGTGAACGTAACACCGGGGAGCTGTTTTTT CASSERNTGELFF
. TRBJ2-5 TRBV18 TGTGCCAGCTCACCACCGGGTGGGTGGCAAGAGACCCAGTACTTC CASSPPGGWQETQYF
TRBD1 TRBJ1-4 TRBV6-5 TGTGCCAGCAGAGGGACAGGGGATGAAAAACTGTTTTTT CASRGTGDEKLFF
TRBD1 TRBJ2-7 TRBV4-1 TGCGCCAGCAGCCAAATCCGGGACAGGGTCTACGAGCAGTACTTC CASSQIRDRVYEQYF
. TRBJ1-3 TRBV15 TGTGCCACCAGCAGAGCCTGGGGCTGGGGAAACACCATATATTTT CATSRAWGWGNTIYF
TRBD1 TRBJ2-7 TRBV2 TGTGCCAGCTCCGGGACAGCCTACGAGCAGTACTTC CASSGTAYEQYF
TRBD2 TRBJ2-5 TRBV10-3 TGTGCCATCAGTGGACCACTAGCGGGAGGAGAGACCCAGTACTTC CAISGPLAGGETQYF
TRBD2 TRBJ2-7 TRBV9 TGTGCCAGCAGCTTTAGCGGGGGGCCTACCTACGAGCAGTACTTC CASSFSGGPTYEQYF
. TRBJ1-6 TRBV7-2 TGTGCCAGCAGCTTAGCGGGGGTGAATTCACCCCTCCACTTT CASSLAGVNSPLHF
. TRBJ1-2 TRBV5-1 TGCGCCAGCAGCCCGGACGCAGGCGCTAACTATGGCTACACCTTC CASSPDAGANYGYTF
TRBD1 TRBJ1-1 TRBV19 TGTGCCAGTAGTATTTACTCATACAGGGGGTCGAACACTGAAGCTTTCTTT CASSIYSYRGSNTEAFF
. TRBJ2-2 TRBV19 TGTGCCAGTAGTATACAGGGCGGGGACACCGGGGAGCTGTTTTTT CASSIQGGDTGELFF
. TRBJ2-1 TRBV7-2 TGTGCCAGCAGCTTAGTGGCTAGCCTTCCCTACAATGAGCAGTTCTTC CASSLVASLPYNEQFF
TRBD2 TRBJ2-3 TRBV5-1 TGCGCCAGCAGCTTGGAACCCCCTAGCGGGGGGCCCTCTAGCACAGATACGCAGTATTTT CASSLEPPSGGPSSTDTQYF